The rows below give T cell receptor beta chains drawn from one sample of a study of cytomegalovirus exposure and HLA in healthy donors. The data were produced by immunoSEQ multiplex PCR, yet TCRdb's version contains in-frame clones alone and is incomplete. The sample shows about 96,000 clones, roughly three fifths of them seen only once. Source material: PBMCs. All receptors come from a man in his sixties in good health and CMV-seronegative. The CDR3 runs from the conserved cysteine through the conserved F or W. The D gene is left open where the match is weak. A clone size is listed for some rows: how often the clone was seen (once, few, many), or a class if it is expanded.

TRBV6-6,NA,TRBJ2-7,TRBD2,CASGRGSYEQYF,TGTGCCAGCGGGAGGGGCTCCTACGAGCAGTACTTC
TRBV11-2,NA,TRBJ2-3,NA,CASRSQGSWDTQYF,TGTGCCAGCCGCTCCCAGGGTAGCTGGGATACGCAGTATTTT
TRBV6-6,NA,TRBJ1-4,NA,CASSSYGGNEKLFF,TGTGCCAGCAGTTCTTACGGTGGTAATGAAAAACTGTTTTTT
TRBV18,once,TRBJ2-2,TRBD1,CASSRQQGPGELFF,TGTGCCAGCTCCCGACAACAGGGGCCCGGGGAGCTGTTTTTT
TRBV7-9,NA,TRBJ2-6,TRBD1,CASSLGQGVYGANVLTF,TGTGCCAGCAGCTTAGGACAGGGGGTCTATGGGGCCAACGTCCTGACTTTC
TRBV28,NA,TRBJ2-7,NA,CASSTAGPEQYF,TGTGCCAGCAGTACCGCGGGTCCTGAGCAGTACTTC
TRBV6-1,few,TRBJ1-1,TRBD1,CASKGTGTTEAFF,TGTGCCAGCAAGGGGACAGGGACCACTGAAGCTTTCTTT
TRBV2,NA,TRBJ1-2,TRBD1,CASTTDRVRGYGYTF,TGTGCCAGCACAACAGACAGGGTTCGCGGCTATGGCTACACCTTC
TRBV5-6,NA,TRBJ1-5,NA,CASSFGAGLNGQPQHF,TGTGCCAGCAGCTTTGGGGCAGGTTTAAATGGTCAGCCCCAGCATTTT
TRBV5-4,NA,TRBJ1-4,TRBD1,CASSPQGQGNEKLFF,TGTGCCAGCAGCCCCCAGGGACAGGGAAATGAAAAACTGTTTTTT
TRBV27,NA,TRBJ2-1,NA,CASSPQEYNEQFF,TGTGCCAGCAGTCCACAAGAATACAATGAGCAGTTCTTC
TRBV2,few,TRBJ2-7,TRBD1,CASSGWTGQRPAPYEQYF,TGTGCCAGCAGTGGCTGGACAGGACAGAGACCAGCGCCCTACGAGCAGTACTTC
TRBV6-1,NA,TRBJ2-7,NA,CASSPVVGANYEQYF,TGTGCCAGCAGCCCCGTTGTAGGGGCAAACTACGAGCAGTACTTC
TRBV19,few,TRBJ2-5,NA,CASSAGLLGETQYF,TGTGCCAGTAGTGCCGGACTCCTGGGGGAGACCCAGTACTTC
TRBV6-1,many,TRBJ1-2,NA,CASSVLSRGPGGYTF,TGTGCCAGCAGTGTTCTCTCCAGGGGCCCGGGGGGCTACACCTTC
TRBV28,NA,TRBJ2-5,NA,CASTSKGGGETQYF,TGTGCCAGCACCTCCAAAGGTGGGGGGGAGACCCAGTACTTC
TRBV6-5,NA,TRBJ2-7,NA,CASSYGANNYEQYF,TGTGCCAGCAGTTACGGAGCGAACAACTACGAGCAGTACTTC
TRBV7-6,NA,TRBJ2-1,TRBD2,CASSLGTSGSIEQFF,TGTGCCAGCAGCTTAGGGACTAGCGGGAGCATTGAGCAGTTCTTC
TRBV7-9,NA,TRBJ2-7,TRBD2,CASSFPTFSGEPSYEQYF,TGTGCCAGCAGCTTCCCCACTTTCAGCGGGGAACCCTCCTACGAGCAGTACTTC
TRBV6-6,NA,TRBJ2-3,NA,CASTLEADTQYF,TGTGCCAGCACCCTGGAGGCGGATACGCAGTATTTT
TRBV7-3,once,TRBJ2-1,NA,CASSLISYNEQFF,TGTGCCAGCAGCTTAATCAGCTACAATGAGCAGTTCTTC
TRBV28,NA,TRBJ1-2,NA,CASSWAGSNYGYTF,TGTGCCAGCAGTTGGGCGGGGTCTAACTATGGCTACACCTTC
TRBV5-1,few,TRBJ2-1,NA,CASSLNRAFEQFF,TGCGCCAGCAGCTTGAACAGGGCTTTTGAGCAGTTCTTC
TRBV4-1,NA,TRBJ2-3,NA,CASSHPGTDTQYF,TGCGCCAGCAGCCACCCAGGAACAGATACGCAGTATTTT
TRBV14,NA,TRBJ2-1,NA,CASSQPAAPPNEQFF,TGTGCCAGCAGCCAACCTGCCGCGCCCCCCAATGAGCAGTTCTTC
TRBV15,NA,TRBJ2-7,TRBD2,CATSRKFLLAGGPYEQYF,TGTGCCACCAGCAGAAAGTTCCTCCTAGCGGGAGGGCCCTACGAGCAGTACTTC
TRBV9,NA,TRBJ2-2,TRBD1,CASSVAQGVGGELFF,TGTGCCAGCAGCGTAGCCCAGGGGGTGGGCGGGGAGCTGTTTTTT
TRBV5-1,once,TRBJ1-4,NA,CASSPGDGNEKLFF,TGCGCCAGCAGCCCGGGGGACGGAAATGAAAAACTGTTTTTT
TRBV6-4,NA,TRBJ1-2,NA,CASRPTGFNYGYTF,TGTGCCAGCAGGCCAACAGGGTTTAACTATGGCTACACCTTC
TRBV6-5,NA,TRBJ2-3,NA,CASSYSGGRGDTQYF,TGTGCCAGCAGTTACTCTGGGGGCAGGGGAGATACGCAGTATTTT
TRBV11-1,few,TRBJ2-3,TRBD1,CASSLIQGPYTDTQYF,TGTGCCAGCAGCTTGATACAGGGGCCGTACACAGATACGCAGTATTTT
TRBV29-1,NA,TRBJ2-3,TRBD2,CSAGLAESGAQYF,TGCAGCGCTGGACTAGCGGAGAGCGGGGCGCAGTATTTT
TRBV11-2,NA,TRBJ1-4,NA,CASSLEPGQHNEKLFF,TGTGCCAGCAGCTTAGAACCAGGACAGCATAATGAAAAACTGTTTTTT
TRBV15,NA,TRBJ2-7,TRBD1,CATSRKTGAVGEQYF,TGTGCCACCAGCAGAAAGACAGGGGCCGTAGGGGAGCAGTACTTC
TRBV27,NA,TRBJ2-6,TRBD2,CASSLGGVGQSSGANVLTF,TGTGCCAGCAGTCTCGGGGGGGTTGGGCAGAGCTCTGGGGCCAACGTCCTGACTTTC
TRBV10-1,few,TRBJ1-4,NA,CASSESQGKPEKLFF,TGCGCCAGCAGTGAGTCGCAGGGTAAACCTGAAAAACTGTTTTTT
TRBV5-4,NA,TRBJ1-2,TRBD1,CASSLAGQRNYGYTF,TGTGCCAGCAGCTTGGCGGGACAGCGAAACTATGGCTACACCTTC
TRBV2,NA,TRBJ2-2,NA,CASAFSGFNTGELFF,TGTGCCAGCGCCTTTAGCGGATTTAACACCGGGGAGCTGTTTTTT
TRBV2,once,TRBJ2-2,NA,CASSEDGVTGELFF,TGTGCCAGCAGTGAAGACGGGGTTACCGGGGAGCTGTTTTTT
TRBV15,NA,TRBJ2-1,NA,CATSSASSGLPPREQFF,TGTGCCACCAGCAGTGCCTCAAGCGGGCTCCCCCCTAGGGAGCAGTTCTTC
TRBV7-9,few,TRBJ2-2,TRBD1,CASSLGTGTVATGELFF,TGTGCCAGCAGCTTAGGGACAGGGACAGTCGCTACCGGGGAGCTGTTTTTT